This is a list of T cell receptor beta chains from one sample in a study of shared clonotypes between healthy human individuals. Produced via immunoSEQ multiplex PCR; TCRdb's table is partial and in-frame only. The table records some 2,000,000 clones, 95% of them present only once. Sequencing input: naive CD4+ T cells sorted from blood. Receptors originate from a man aged 18 to 30 in good health. Both conserved end residues are part of each CDR3. Each record gives: V gene, clone size, D gene, J gene, CDR3 DNA, CDR3 protein. The D gene is left open where the match is weak. Some rows mark clone size as missing; the rest say once, few, many or name a class of expanded clone.

V: TRBV11-3; size: .; D: TRBD1; J: TRBJ2-7; DNA: TGTGCCAGCAGCAGCGGGACAGGGAGCGAGCAGTACTTC; CDR3: CASSSGTGSEQYF
V: TRBV25-1; size: .; D: TRBD1; J: TRBJ2-3; DNA: TGTGCCAGCAAGTCGGGACAGGGGATCCCTGGCACAGATACGCAGTATTTT; CDR3: CASKSGQGIPGTDTQYF
V: TRBV5-1; size: .; D: TRBD2; J: TRBJ2-3; DNA: TGCGCCAGCAGCTTTACTAGCGGTAGCACAGATACGCAGTATTTT; CDR3: CASSFTSGSTDTQYF
V: TRBV5-1; size: .; D: TRBD1; J: TRBJ1-6; DNA: TGCGCCAGCAGCAATACAGGGGGCCAATCACCCCTCCACTTT; CDR3: CASSNTGGQSPLHF
V: TRBV18; size: .; D: .; J: TRBJ2-7; DNA: TGTGCCAGCTCAATTGGACAGGGAGGGACCTACGAGCAGTACTTC; CDR3: CASSIGQGGTYEQYF
V: TRBV28; size: .; D: .; J: TRBJ1-1; DNA: TGTGCCAGCAGTCCCATAAATACTGAAGCTTTCTTT; CDR3: CASSPINTEAFF
V: TRBV6-5; size: .; D: TRBD1; J: TRBJ1-6; DNA: TGTGCCAGCAGACTCAACAGGGGTTTCGATTCACCCCTCCACTTT; CDR3: CASRLNRGFDSPLHF
V: TRBV30; size: .; D: .; J: TRBJ1-5; DNA: TGTGCCTGGAGTGTACCGGGGGGCCTTGGCAATCAGCCCCAGCATTTT; CDR3: CAWSVPGGLGNQPQHF
V: TRBV6-6; size: .; D: .; J: TRBJ2-1; DNA: TGTGCCAGCAGAGAAGGCGGGGGCCCACCGGGAGAGCAGTTCTTC; CDR3: CASREGGGPPGEQFF
V: TRBV30; size: .; D: TRBD1; J: TRBJ2-2; DNA: TGTGCCGTGGACAGGGATCTTACCGGGGAGCTGTTTTTT; CDR3: CAVDRDLTGELFF
V: TRBV25-1; size: .; D: .; J: TRBJ1-1; DNA: TGTGCCAGCAGTGAACAGGGGCCCACTGAAGCTTTCTTT; CDR3: CASSEQGPTEAFF
V: TRBV2; size: .; D: .; J: TRBJ1-6; DNA: TGTGCCAGCAGTTTTCAACTTGCCGGGACGTATAATTCACCCCTCCACTTT; CDR3: CASSFQLAGTYNSPLHF
V: TRBV2; size: .; D: .; J: TRBJ1-6; DNA: TGTGCCAGCAGGACTACGACGGACTTGGGTTCACCCCTCCACTTT; CDR3: CASRTTTDLGSPLHF
V: TRBV7-2; size: .; D: TRBD1; J: TRBJ1-4; DNA: TGTGCCAGCAGCGCCGGGACAGGGGCCGAAAAACTGTTTTTT; CDR3: CASSAGTGAEKLFF
V: TRBV15; size: .; D: .; J: TRBJ2-7; DNA: TGTGCCACCAGCAGAGATTCCGCCCAAACTACCGAGCAGTACTTC; CDR3: CATSRDSAQTTEQYF
V: TRBV19; size: .; D: .; J: TRBJ1-2; DNA: TGTGCCAGTAGTATGTCTGGCCAGAGTTTATGGCGTGGCTACACCTTC; CDR3: CASSMSGQSLWRGYTF
V: TRBV20-1; size: .; D: TRBD2; J: TRBJ2-3; DNA: TGCAGTGCGACCTGGGGGGGTACGCAGTATTTT; CDR3: CSATWGGTQYF
V: TRBV7-2; size: .; D: .; J: TRBJ1-4; DNA: TGTGCCAGCAGCTTTGGGTACCGTGAAAAACTGTTTTTT; CDR3: CASSFGYREKLFF
V: TRBV9; size: .; D: .; J: TRBJ2-5; DNA: TGTGCCAGCAGCGCCAGGCCACAAGAGACCCAGTACTTC; CDR3: CASSARPQETQYF
V: TRBV10-3; size: .; D: TRBD2; J: TRBJ2-5; DNA: TGTGCCATCAGTGAGTGGGGACTAGCGGGAGTCCAAGAGACCCAGTACTTC; CDR3: CAISEWGLAGVQETQYF
V: TRBV28; size: .; D: .; J: TRBJ2-5; DNA: TGTGCCAGCAGTCCCAGGGGGGAGCCTAGGGAGACCCAGTACTTC; CDR3: CASSPRGEPRETQYF
V: TRBV27; size: .; D: .; J: TRBJ2-2; DNA: TGTGCCAGCAGTCCCCTAATGACCGGGGAGCTGTTTTTT; CDR3: CASSPLMTGELFF
V: TRBV30; size: .; D: .; J: TRBJ1-6; DNA: TGTGCCTGGACCCCAGTGAGCTCCTATAATTCACCCCTCCACTTT; CDR3: CAWTPVSSYNSPLHF
V: TRBV4-1; size: .; D: TRBD2; J: TRBJ2-3; DNA: TGCGCCAGCAGCCAAGATGAGGCGGGAGGAGATACGCAGTATTTT; CDR3: CASSQDEAGGDTQYF
V: TRBV9; size: .; D: .; J: TRBJ2-2; DNA: TGTGCCAGCAGCTTGGGACGGTCCCGGAACACCGGGGAGCTGTTTTTT; CDR3: CASSLGRSRNTGELFF
V: TRBV5-6; size: few; D: .; J: TRBJ2-5; DNA: TGTGCCAGCAGCTTCGTAAAGGGGCTGGAGACCCAGTACTTC; CDR3: CASSFVKGLETQYF
V: TRBV6-1; size: once; D: .; J: TRBJ1-2; DNA: TGTGCCAGCAGTGATGGCATGGTTGGGTATGGCTACACCTTC; CDR3: CASSDGMVGYGYTF
V: TRBV6-1; size: .; D: .; J: TRBJ2-7; DNA: TGTGCCGGCGGCGGGGCCTCCTACGAGCAGTACTTC; CDR3: CAGGGASYEQYF
V: TRBV28; size: .; D: TRBD2; J: TRBJ2-7; DNA: TGTGCCAGCAGTTCCCTAGCGGGAGGATATTACGAGCAGTACTTC; CDR3: CASSSLAGGYYEQYF
V: TRBV10-3; size: .; D: .; J: TRBJ1-2; DNA: TGTGCCATCGGAGGGGTAGAGGGCTATGGCTACACCTTC; CDR3: CAIGGVEGYGYTF
V: TRBV5-8; size: .; D: .; J: TRBJ1-6; DNA: TGTGCCAGCAGCCTACACAGGGATTCACCCCTCCACTTT; CDR3: CASSLHRDSPLHF
V: TRBV18; size: .; D: TRBD1; J: TRBJ2-7; DNA: TGTGCCAGCTCAGGAAGACAGGGGGGTGGCGAGCAGTACTTC; CDR3: CASSGRQGGGEQYF
V: TRBV10-1; size: .; D: TRBD2; J: TRBJ2-7; DNA: TGCGCCAGCAGTGAGTCGAAACGCGGGGGGGTGTTCGAGCAGTACTTC; CDR3: CASSESKRGGVFEQYF
V: TRBV11-2; size: .; D: TRBD2; J: TRBJ2-5; DNA: TGTGCCAGCAGCTTAGGGATTGGCCAGCGGACTAGGGAGACCCAGTACTTC; CDR3: CASSLGIGQRTRETQYF
V: TRBV28; size: .; D: .; J: TRBJ1-1; DNA: TGTGCCAGCAGTTCATCCGGGATTATGAACACTGAAGCTTTCTTT; CDR3: CASSSSGIMNTEAFF